Included here is one T cell receptor (beta chain) sequence, with context. This entry comes from a study of blood T cell repertoires in COVID-19. About the research overall: Spain, Italy and the United States supplied samples that represented acute and convalescent COVID-19. Sources were T cells, B-cell-depleted T cells, or PBMCs; the material itself was cDNA or gDNA.

CDR3 size: 15 residues. The junction had 7 bases not matched to a gene; V was cut back by 5 bases and J by 4 bases. CDR1 is SGHDT and CDR2 is YYEEEE in the germline V gene. In the original analysis: Cell counts per sample came from amplifying reference gene primers. The protocol was immunoSEQ multiplex PCR, while the TCRdb copy is restricted to in-frame clones and leaves out a portion. V and J calls and clone size are given by that table; D and trimming were obtained from the DNA. The sample holds tens of thousands of clones, about nine tenths seen once. Source material: peripheral blood. This chain uses TRBV5-6 with TRBJ2-1, with 9 bases that match TRBD1. The TCR was taken from a human donor in a cohort sampled during active COVID-19. The CDR3 DNA reads TGTGCCAGCAGGAAAACAGGGGGCTTGTACAATGAGCAGTTCTTC. Encoded protein: CASRKTGGLYNEQFF.